Given below is one T cell receptor (beta chain) in context. The sample originates from a study of blood T cell repertoires in COVID-19. Study-level background: From T cells, B-cell-depleted T cells, or PBMCs came the material, which was cDNA or gDNA.

Sequencing was performed with immunoSEQ multiplex PCR; in TCRdb, only in-frame clones are kept and a portion is missing. Here the sample spans around 250,000 clones, roughly 80% being singletons. The germline V and J ends were trimmed by 0 bases and 3 bases, with 12 bases remaining between them. Looked up from germline, CDR1 is SGHDN and CDR2 is FVKESK. CDR3 size: 15 residues. The sequenced material came from peripheral blood. The gene calls are TRBV14 and TRBJ2-7; D possibly corresponds to TRBD1 (6 bases). The sequence came from a young woman with acute or convalescent COVID-19. In DNA form, the CDR3 reads TGTGCCAGCAGCCAAGACGACAGGTTTGTCTACGAGCAGTACTTC. Its translation is CASSQDDRFVYEQYF.